The sequence of this TCR beta chain was determined in a study of blood T cell repertoires in COVID-19. Study-wide context: The United States, Italy and Spain provided the acute and convalescent COVID-19 samples.

As processed by the authors: Reference gene primers were amplified, and this amplification served to estimate nucleated cell counts. Clones were read by immunoSEQ multiplex PCR, and TCRdb kept only the in-frame ones, dropping some. V and J calls and clone size are those listed in that table; D and trimming were worked out from the DNA. In the table there are some 170,000 clones, about 90% of which are singletons. V lost 2 bases and J lost 1, with 6 bases in between. Germline CDR1 is SGDLS and CDR2 is YYNGEE. This CDR3 contains 13 residues. The receptor comes from a human donor with acute COVID-19. The donor label of this sample is uncertain. The V call is TRBV9, the J call TRBJ1-1; the D is unclear. Sequencing was carried out using PBMCs or T cells enriched from blood (not recorded which). CDR3 protein: CASSVQKNTEAFF. In DNA form, the CDR3 reads TGTGCCAGCAGCGTGCAGAAGAACACTGAAGCTTTCTTT.